This T cell receptor (beta chain) is from a study of early T cells in non-severe SARS-CoV-2 infection. The protocol attached unique molecular identifiers to individual cDNA molecules. MiXCR, run by TCRdb on the 5' RACE reads, gives a single entry per CDR3 protein. Of around 60,000 distinct CDR3 sequences listed, approximately 12% are singletons. The CDR3 loop spans 13 amino acids. V was trimmed by 0 bases and J by 6 bases, leaving 6 bases between them. Germline assignment: CDR1 SGHTA and CDR2 FQGTGA. This clonotype was seen more than once but under ten times. The J gene is TRBJ2-1, the V gene TRBV7-3; D is unresolved. This TCR was sampled from an adult who was a healthcare worker with PCR-confirmed SARS-CoV-2 infection or an uninfected control (not recorded which). Sequencing used whole blood. CDR3 sequence reads: CASSLTKGNEQFF. For the CDR3, the DNA is TGTGCCAGCAGCTTAACTAAGGGCAATGAGCAGTTCTTC.